This T cell receptor beta chain was recorded in a study of OX40 agonist ivuxolimab in advanced cancers. At the level of the study: At doses from 0.01 to 10 mg/kg, patients were given intravenous ivuxolimab every 2 weeks.

This clone was found once. This CDR3 spans 14 amino acids. V was shortened by 8 bases and J by 4 bases, with 18 bases between the two germline ends. Germline loops: CDR1 SGHNT, CDR2 YYREEE (reference sequence). TCRdb keeps only in-frame clones here, not all; method: immunoSEQ multiplex PCR. The sample lists fewer than 70,000 clones; about 90% were seen once. This sample comprised CD4+ or CD8+ T cells sorted from blood, obtained in a trial of the OX40 agonist ivuxolimab. The clonotype comes from an adult with an advanced solid tumor such as melanoma, head and neck, liver or kidney cancer. V gene TRBV5-4 combines with J gene TRBJ2-5; D is possibly TRBD2 (5 bases). The CDR3 bases are TGTGCCAGTGGAATGGAGGAGCTAGGAGAGACCCAGTACTTC. It translates to CASGMEELGETQYF. The variable domain in full, completed from reference TRBV5-4 and TRBJ2-5, reads ETGVTQSPTHLIKTRGQQVTLRCSSQSGHNTVSWYQQALGQGPQFIFQYYREEENGRGNFPPRFSGLQFPNYSSELNVNALELDDSALYLCASGMEELGETQYFGPGTRLLVL.